The 27 T cell receptor beta chains in this list originate from one sample, sequenced in a study of early T cells in non-severe SARS-CoV-2 infection. In TCRdb, the 5' RACE reads were re-called with MiXCR into one record per CDR3 protein. The sample includes tens of thousands of distinct CDR3 sequences, around 14% of them seen just once. The sample comprised whole blood. The source is an adult who was a healthcare worker with PCR-confirmed SARS-CoV-2 infection or an uninfected control (not recorded which).

V is TRBV5-1 and J is TRBJ1-1; D is undetermined. CDR1 is SGHRS, CDR2 YFSETQ, per germline. Trimming cost V 0 bases and J 0 bases, with 12 bases left between them. The CDR3 consists of 16 residues. In DNA form, the CDR3 reads TGCGCCAGCAGCTTGGGGGCAGGAGCGATGAACACTGAAGCTTTCTTT. Protein product: CASSLGAGAMNTEAFF. The full variable domain, in which reference TRBV5-1 and TRBJ1-1 provide the parts outside the CDR3, is KAGVTQTPRYLIKTRGQQVTLSCSPISGHRSVSWYQQTPGQGLQFLFEYFSETQRNKGNFPGRFSGRQFSNSRSEMNVSTLELGDSALYLCASSLGAGAMNTEAFFGQGTRLTVV.

The V and J genes are TRBV2 and TRBJ2-1; no clear D. This CDR3 spans 15 amino acids. The germline CDR1 and CDR2 sequences are SNHLY and FYNNEI. The ends were cut back, 5 bases at V and 7 bases at J, with 18 bases in the middle. This CDR3 reads CASSPSVRLGNEQFF. In DNA form, the CDR3 reads TGTGCCAGCAGTCCCTCAGTAAGGTTAGGAAATGAGCAGTTCTTC.

This chain connects TRBV28 to TRBJ2-7, with 14 bases that match TRBD2. With 1 base clipped from V and 4 bases from J, the junction kept 6 bases outside the gene matches. The CDR3 is 17 amino acids. Germline CDR1 MDHEN, CDR2 SYDVKM. The CDR3 spells CASSLSGTSGSWYEQYF. Here the CDR3 DNA reads TGTGCCAGCAGTTTATCTGGGACTAGCGGGAGTTGGTACGAGCAGTACTTC.

The chain joins TRBV10-3 to TRBJ2-1, with 12 bases aligning to TRBD1. Germline V gene data show CDR1 as ENHRY and CDR2 as SYGVKD. The V segment lost 3 bases and the J segment 7 bases; nucleotides outside the gene matches: 4. The CDR3 contains 15 residues. The CDR3 DNA sequence: TGTGCCATCAGTGATCGGGACAGGGGGCTTAATGAGCAGTTCTTC. Its protein is CAISDRDRGLNEQFF.

This clonotype was seen many times. This chain uses TRBV15 with TRBJ2-2, with D perhaps TRBD1 (6 bases). V shed 4 bases and J shed 7 bases, with 10 bases lying between them. The CDR3 is 13 residues long. The V gene's germline CDR1 is LNHNV and CDR2 YYDKDF (reference sequence). For the CDR3, the DNA is TGTGCCACCAGCATCAGGGGTGGCGGGGAGCTGTTTTTT. This sequence encodes CATSIRGGGELFF.

The rearrangement joins TRBV2 to TRBJ2-4; 8 bases agree with TRBD2. Germline V gene sequence: CDR1 SNHLY, CDR2 FYNNEI. V lost 7 bases, J lost 0 bases, and 8 bases stayed unmatched. This CDR3 region has 16 residues. The CDR3 nucleotides read TGTGCCAGCATAGGAGGGCTAGCGGGAGCCAAAAACATTCAGTACTTC. Amino acids: CASIGGLAGAKNIQYF.

At least ten counts were recorded for this clonotype. The chain links TRBV10-3 to TRBJ1-6, with a tentative D call TRBD1 (5 bases). Germline values: CDR1 ENHRY, CDR2 SYGVKD. The CDR3 is made up of 14 amino acids. The germline V and J ends were trimmed by 6 bases and 6 bases, with 12 bases remaining between them. The CDR3 is CAISPGGGNSPLHF. The CDR3 DNA follows: TGTGCCATCAGCCCGGGGGGTGGTAATTCACCCCTCCACTTT.

The gene calls are TRBV4-2 and TRBJ2-1; 12 bases fit TRBD2. J lost 2 bases, V lost 4 bases, and 3 bases had no gene match. The CDR3 extends over 16 amino acids. Germline values: CDR1 LGHNA, CDR2 YNFKEQ. For the CDR3, the DNA is TGTGCCAGCAGCCTTCTAGCGGGAGGGGCCTACAATGAGCAGTTCTTC. Amino acid sequence: CASSLLAGGAYNEQFF.

The chain has TRBV5-1 and TRBJ2-3, with 8 bases fitting TRBD1. V shed 3 bases, J shed 1 base, and the junction held 1 base outside the gene matches. Germline CDR1 is SGHRS and CDR2 is YFSETQ. CDR3 length equals 14 residues. The CDR3 DNA is TGCGCCAGCAGCTCGACAGGGGGCACAGATACGCAGTATTTT. It is translated as CASSSTGGTDTQYF.

V usage is TRBV29-1 and J usage is TRBJ2-2, with D possibly TRBD1 on 7 matching bases. The CDR3 totals 14 residues. In germline, CDR1 is SQVTM, CDR2 ANQGSEA. V dropped 4 bases and J dropped 3 bases, with 12 bases sitting between them. This CDR3 is CSVAGGRHTGELFF. In nucleotides, the CDR3 is TGCAGCGTTGCAGGGGGGAGGCACACCGGGGAGCTGTTTTTT.

This chain joins TRBV7-2 and TRBJ1-5, with D perhaps TRBD1 (5 bases). Germline V gives CDR1 SGHTA, CDR2 FQGNSA. The CDR3 spans 12 residues. V shed 5 bases and J shed 5 bases, with 7 bases lying between them. The CDR3 DNA reads as TGTGCCAGCAGCCGGGGGGATCAGCCCCAGCATTTT. Residues: CASSRGDQPQHF.

The chain is built from TRBV20-1 and TRBJ2-7; 7 bases agree with TRBD1. Germline loops: CDR1 DFQATT, CDR2 SNEGSKA (reference sequence). Trimming at V came to 5 bases and at J to 3 bases, leaving 10 bases not matched to a gene. The CDR3 is made up of 14 amino acids. CDR3 nucleotide sequence: TGCAGTGCTCTACCCGGGACAGCGAACTACGAGCAGTACTTC. Translation gives CSALPGTANYEQYF.

Worth noting for this clonotype: A read error is possible here, since a much larger clone lies one base away. The chain links TRBV28 to TRBJ2-7; no definite D call. CDR1 is MDHEN and CDR2 is SYDVKM in the germline V gene. V was shortened by 6 bases and J by 2 bases, with 5 bases between the two germline ends. The CDR3 sequence is 11 residues long. The CDR3 spells CASSRPYEQYF. The DNA for the CDR3 is TGTGCCAGCAGCCGCCCCTACGAGCAGTACTTC.

This clonotype was counted at least ten times. The chain recombines TRBV27 with TRBJ2-7; 7 nucleotides align to TRBD1. The CDR3 contains 14 residues. The germline gives CDR1 MNHEY, CDR2 SMNVEV (reference sequence). With 4 bases clipped from V and 3 bases from J, the junction kept 6 bases outside the gene matches. For the CDR3, the DNA is TGTGCCAGCAGTTCCCGGACAGGCTTCTACGAGCAGTACTTC. Its translation: CASSSRTGFYEQYF.

The chain has TRBV15 and TRBJ1-2, with unresolved D. The CDR3 length is 11 residues. The V end lost 5 bases, the J end lost 2 bases, and 3 bases lay between the germline ends. From germline, CDR1 is LNHNV and CDR2 YYDKDF (reference sequence). The CDR3 DNA sequence: TGTGCCACCAGCGACAACTATGGCTACACCTTC. Its protein is CATSDNYGYTF. Full variable domain (rest looked up from reference TRBV15 and TRBJ1-2): DAMVIQNPRYQVTQFGKPVTLSCSQTLNHNVMYWYQQKSSQAPKLLFHYYDKDFNNEADTPDNFQSRRPNTSFCFLDIRSPGLGDTAMYLCATSDNYGYTFGSGTRLTVV.

The rearrangement uses TRBV5-1 and TRBJ2-2, with 9 bases lining up with TRBD1. With V trimmed by 4 bases and J by 7 bases, 8 bases remained unmatched. CDR1 is SGHRS, CDR2 YFSETQ, per germline. This CDR3 is 15 amino acids long. The CDR3 DNA is TGCGCCAGCAGCGGGGACAGGGACCATCACGGGGAGCTGTTTTTT. Its protein is CASSGDRDHHGELFF.

The chain has TRBV10-3 and TRBJ1-5, with D possibly TRBD1 on 5 matching bases. V was shortened by 7 bases and J by 3 bases, with 13 bases between the two germline ends. This CDR3 has 14 residues. Germline V gives CDR1 ENHRY, CDR2 SYGVKD. The CDR3 coding sequence is TGTGCCATCAAGTCGGGACGGATCAATCAGCCCCAGCATTTT. Translated, it gives CAIKSGRINQPQHF.

This clonotype came up many times. The gene calls are TRBV3-1 and TRBJ2-7, with D hard to call. V was shortened by 4 bases and J by 2 bases, with 9 bases between the two germline ends. The CDR3 length is 13 residues. Germline V gene sequence: CDR1 LGHDT, CDR2 YNNKEL (reference sequence). CDR3 protein: CASSLGPTYEQYF. In nucleotides, the CDR3 is TGTGCCAGCAGCCTTGGACCAACCTACGAGCAGTACTTC.

This clonotype was found many times. The DNA of the CDR3 is TGTGCCACACGTCTCAAGGGGGACACCGGGGAGCTGTTTTTT. Amino acid sequence: CATRLKGDTGELFF. The V gene is TRBV24-1, the J gene TRBJ2-2; D is perhaps TRBD1 (6 bases). CDR3 size: 14 residues. V lost 10 bases to trimming and J lost 3 bases, with 14 bases between them. In germline, CDR1 is KGHDR, CDR2 SFDVKD.

This sequence joins TRBV7-2 and TRBJ1-4; D possibly corresponds to TRBD1 (6 bases). The CDR3 loop spans 13 amino acids. CDR1 is SGHTA, CDR2 FQGNSA, per germline. The V end was cut by 5 bases, the J end by 4 bases, with 8 bases between. The CDR3 sequence is CASSPGVNEKLFF. DNA of the CDR3: TGTGCCAGCAGCCCAGGGGTTAATGAAAAACTGTTTTTT. Using reference TRBV7-2 and TRBJ1-4 for the parts outside the CDR3, the full variable domain is GAGVSQSPSNKVTEKGKDVELRCDPISGHTALYWYRQSLGQGLEFLIYFQGNSAPDKSGLPSDRFSAERTGGSVSTLTIQRTQQEDSAVYLCASSPGVNEKLFFGSGTQLSVL.

The chain is built from TRBV3-1 and TRBJ2-1, with D possibly matching TRBD1 (5 bases). Trimming removed 3 bases from V and 8 bases from J, with 8 bases in between. The CDR3 is 12 residues long. Germline assignment: CDR1 LGHDT and CDR2 YNNKEL (reference sequence). As DNA, the CDR3 is TGTGCCAGCAGCCATTTAGGGGATGAGCAGTTCTTC. Its protein is CASSHLGDEQFF.

The chain combines TRBV6-2 or TRBV6-3 with TRBJ2-2; D gene unclear. The CDR3 is made up of 13 amino acids. Trimming cost V 2 bases and J 4 bases, with 5 bases left between them. The germline CDR1 and CDR2 sequences are MNHEY and SVGEGT. CDR3 in amino acids: CASSYQSTGELFF. Written as DNA, the CDR3 is TGTGCCAGCAGTTACCAGAGCACCGGGGAGCTGTTTTTT.

This clonotype was seen repeatedly, ten times or more. This sequence joins TRBV10-3 and TRBJ1-6; possible D gene TRBD1, 6 bases. V was trimmed by 2 bases and J by 7 bases, leaving 9 bases between them. Germline CDR1 ENHRY, CDR2 SYGVKD. The CDR3 has 14 residues. The CDR3 sequence is CAISEGQRNSPLHF. CDR3 nucleotides: TGTGCCATCAGTGAGGGACAGCGCAATTCACCCCTCCACTTT.

The chain links TRBV5-6 to TRBJ2-7; 7 nucleotides align to TRBD2. Trimming took 6 bases from V and 5 from J; bases not matched to a gene: 17. This CDR3 is built from 16 residues. Per the germline V gene, CDR1 is SGHDT and CDR2 is YYEEEE. CDR3 coding DNA: TGTGCCAGCAACCCCTCCACCCGCTCTCGGGGGGACGAGCAGTACTTC. This translates into CASNPSTRSRGDEQYF. The entire variable domain, with the rest obtained from reference TRBV5-6 and TRBJ2-7, is as follows: DAGVTQSPTHLIKTRGQQVTLRCSPKSGHDTVSWYQQALGQGPQFIFQYYEEEERQRGNFPDRFSGHQFPNYSSELNVNALLLGDSALYLCASNPSTRSRGDEQYFGPGTRLTVT.

The sample holds many counts of this clonotype. One end of the junction fails to match germline, which may point to a read error. The V call is TRBV4-2, the J call TRBJ1-1; D perhaps matches TRBD1 (5 bases). This CDR3 has 15 residues. Germline assignment: CDR1 LGHNA and CDR2 YNFKEQ. The CDR3 region has the DNA TGTGCCAGCAGCCTGCGAGCTGAGGCGGCGTCCCGGGACTACTTT. The encoded protein is CASSLRAEAASRDYF.

In this sample, this clonotype turned up a few times. This rearrangement joins TRBV5-1 to TRBJ1-4; TRBD1 aligns across 7 bases. V shed 2 bases and J 6 bases; nucleotides not matched to a gene: 4. The CDR3 is 14 amino acids. Germline CDR1 SGHRS, CDR2 YFSETQ. The CDR3 loop reads CASSFTGDYEKLFF. The CDR3, as DNA: TGCGCCAGCAGCTTTACAGGGGATTATGAAAAACTGTTTTTT.

This clonotype was recorded many times. The V gene is TRBV29-1, the J gene TRBJ2-1; 14 nucleotides agree with TRBD2. V trimming: 7 bases; J trimming: 0 bases; junction bases outside the gene matches: 5. Germline V gene data show CDR1 as SQVTM and CDR2 as ANQGSEA. This CDR3 contains 16 residues. The CDR3 nucleotides are TGCAGCGGGACAGGGACTAGCGGGAGCTCCTACAATGAGCAGTTCTTC. Encoded protein: CSGTGTSGSSYNEQFF.